The source of this T cell receptor (beta chain) is a study of T cells in localized non-small cell lung cancer (dated by TCRdb to 2019 to 2021). About the study as a whole: T cell repertoires of 200 to 250 early-stage NSCLC patients were analyzed, with tumors being compared against uninvolved tumor-adjacent lungs. The cohort consisted of 236 treatment-naive NSCLC patients whose localized lung tumors had been resected. A mean age of around 69 years was recorded for the NSCLC patients, of whom more than 120 were male and 95 to 110 were female. What the work shows at the level of the full study, not this receptor alone: Because the study design was exploratory, TCR variables were selected using unadjusted p-values without false-discovery rate correction. Because multi-region sequencing of the tumors was not done, intratumor heterogeneity could not be ruled out. Longer overall survival was associated with higher blood T cell density, whereas shorter survival was associated with higher adjacent-lung clonality. A median of roughly 60 of the top 100 tumor clones were detected in paired uninvolved adjacent lung, and 28 of these tumor clones were also found among the top 100 clones of the paired uninvolved adjacent lung. Uninvolved tumor-adjacent lung showed the highest T cell clonality, higher than tumor, which suggests more focused antigenic responses in the uninvolved tumor-adjacent lung.

About this clone itself: Its antigen is still unknown. No much larger clone exists at a distance of one base, and base qualities are not known.

At diagnosis, tumor, uninvolved tumor-adjacent lung and peripheral blood were collected and then preserved as a mix of FFPE and fresh-frozen material. For TCR repertoire profiling, the blood samples were analyzed as peripheral blood mononuclear cells. Looking up the germline V gene yields CDR1 SNHLY and CDR2 FYNNEI. V is cut by 6 bases and J by 0 bases, and the space between the germline ends is 14 bases. The CDR3 covers 15 residues, taking in both the cysteine and the phenylalanine. This entry keeps only the CDR3 DNA: 45 bases, framed from base 1. TCR beta CDR3 regions were sequenced from DNA using the immunoSEQ Assay. The original methods were these. To compute T cell density, TCR beta template counts were normalized to usable DNA, which was estimated by amplifying housekeeping genes. Richness was estimated using the preseqR package, with extrapolation to 400,000 templates for PBMC samples and to 120,000 templates for tissue samples. Clonality was defined as one minus Pielou's evenness. Differential abundance testing on productive amino-acid clonotypes, with a minimum total count of 5 and an alpha of 0.1, was used to identify tissue-enriched TCRs. The Jaccard Index and the Morisita Overlap Index were used to measure how much the repertoires overlapped between compartments. GLIPH clustered TCR beta CDR3s with public tetramer-defined viral CDR3s; viral motifs required at least three viral sequences plus V-gene enrichment. TCRdb took this table from immuneACCESS and kept in-frame rearrangements with V and J called. Such tables lack part of the clones; where checked against another copy, unresolved V genes explain under half of the gap, and the rest is unexplained. The V and J calls and clone size were taken over from that table, and D and trimming were inferred from the DNA. This sample has about 70,000 clones in its table, and roughly 80% of those were observed once. The ten largest clones add up to 1% to 1.5% of the sample.

Sequences were derived from peripheral blood, sampled before any cancer treatment. This sequence originates from a female donor over 55 with stage I lung adenocarcinoma. The chain was built from TRBV2 and TRBJ1-2, with TRBD1 as a weak D call on 6 bases. The sequence in DNA is TGTGCCAGCAGCGGGACACAGACCACTAACTATGGCTACACCTTC. The encoded protein is CASSGTQTTNYGYTF.